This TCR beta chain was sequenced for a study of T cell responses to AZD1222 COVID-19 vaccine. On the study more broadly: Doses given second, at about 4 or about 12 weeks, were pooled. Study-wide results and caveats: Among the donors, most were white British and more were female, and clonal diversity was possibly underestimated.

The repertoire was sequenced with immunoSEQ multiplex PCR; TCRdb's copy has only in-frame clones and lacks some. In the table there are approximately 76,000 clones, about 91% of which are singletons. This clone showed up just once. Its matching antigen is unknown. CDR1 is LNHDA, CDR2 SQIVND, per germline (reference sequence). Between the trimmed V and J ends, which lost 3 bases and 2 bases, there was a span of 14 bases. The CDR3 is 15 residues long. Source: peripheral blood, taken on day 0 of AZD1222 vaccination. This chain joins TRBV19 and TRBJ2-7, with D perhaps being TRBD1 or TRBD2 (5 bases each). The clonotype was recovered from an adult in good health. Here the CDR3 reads CASSIVWDVTYEQYF. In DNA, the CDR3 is TGTGCCAGTAGTATTGTCTGGGACGTAACCTACGAGCAGTACTTC. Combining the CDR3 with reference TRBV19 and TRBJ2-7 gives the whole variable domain DGGITQSPKYLFRKEGQNVTLSCEQNLNHDAMYWYRQDPGQGLRLIYYSQIVNDFQKGDIAEGYSVSREKKESFPLTVTSAQKNPTAFYLCASSIVWDVTYEQYFGPGTRLTVT.